This is a list of T cell receptor beta chains from one sample in a study of blood T cell repertoires in COVID-19. The method was immunoSEQ multiplex PCR; TCRdb's version includes in-frame clones alone and lacks a portion of them. The sample yields 100,000 to 150,000 clones, around 89% seen once. Sequenced input: peripheral blood. Source of these receptors: a man aged 55 to 70 with COVID-19, enrolled during active disease. CDR3s leave out the opening cysteine and the closing phenylalanine or tryptophan. Fields, in order: clone size, V gene, D gene, CDR3 protein. A D gene is named only where the DNA matches it firmly. A clone size is listed for some rows: how often the clone was seen (once, few, many), or a class if it is expanded.

>-|TRBV19|TRBD1
ASSIARTGGSGNTIY
>-|TRBV29-1|TRBD2
SARREGEQF
>-|TRBV7-9|-
ASSLLARETQY
>once|TRBV5-6|-
AAGTLSGNTIY
>-|TRBV19|TRBD2
ASSKTGTSGGTSYEQY
>-|TRBV5-1|-
ASSLAVGGTGELF
>-|TRBV5-1|TRBD1
ASSLTGVGNTIY
>-|TRBV6-2/TRBV6-3|TRBD1
ASSYSSGTGGPFSGNTIY
>few|TRBV11-3|-
ASSLYGQLDNQPQH
>-|TRBV5-1|-
ASSLDTENYGYT